This passage covers 5 T cell receptor beta chains from one sample sequenced in a study of cytomegalovirus exposure and HLA in healthy donors (dated 2017 in TCRdb). The method was the immunoSEQ multiplex PCR assay. For the multiplex PCR, a mixture combining 60 forward primers for TCR Vbeta segments and 13 reverse primers for TCR Jbeta segments was used. TCRdb limited this immuneACCESS table to in-frame rearrangements with V and J called. A share of clones is missing; checked studies link under half to unresolved V genes, and the rest is unexplained. The sample table contains 160,000 or so clones; only one count was recorded for almost 80% of them. The top ten constitute 1.4% of the sample. Material for sequencing was PBMCs. The receptors here all came from a male donor in good health and CMV-seronegative.

The J gene is TRBJ2-7, the V gene TRBV7-3; TRBD2 matches at 9 bases. The germline gives CDR1 SGHTA, CDR2 FQGTGA. This CDR3 has 15 amino acids. J gave up 3 bases and V 0 bases, and 3 bases lay outside the gene matches. The CDR3 is CASSLTSGGLYEQYF. DNA of the CDR3: TGTGCCAGCAGCTTAACTAGCGGGGGCCTCTACGAGCAGTACTTC.

This chain uses TRBV6-6 with TRBJ1-1; D gene uncertain. This CDR3 spans 14 amino acids. With 0 bases removed from V and 1 base from J, the gap between germline ends came to 6 bases. CDR1 is MNHNY, CDR2 SVGAGI, per germline (reference sequence). DNA for the CDR3: TGTGCCAGCAGTTACTCGAGTTCGAACACTGAAGCTTTCTTT. This sequence encodes CASSYSSSNTEAFF.

The genes are TRBV5-1 and TRBJ2-1, with D perhaps TRBD1 (6 bases). The CDR3 is 13 amino acids. Germline assignment: CDR1 SGHRS and CDR2 YFSETQ. The V and J ends lost 3 bases and 14 bases respectively, with 18 bases between them. DNA of the CDR3: TGCGCCAGCAGCTCTCAAGGGGATTACAGGGAGTTCTTC. As protein: CASSSQGDYREFF.

The rearrangement links TRBV7-2 to TRBJ1-2; 9 bases map to TRBD1. V was clipped by 5 bases and J by 4 bases; unmatched bases: 8. The germline V gene encodes CDR1 SGHTA and CDR2 FQGNSA. The CDR3 has 15 residues. For the CDR3, the DNA is TGTGCCAGCAGCCTTATGACAGGGGGGGCCTATGGCTACACCTTC. Translated, it gives CASSLMTGGAYGYTF. Supplemented by reference TRBV7-2 and TRBJ1-2, the full variable domain reads GAGVSQSPSNKVTEKGKDVELRCDPISGHTALYWYRQSLGQGLEFLIYFQGNSAPDKSGLPSDRFSAERTGGSVSTLTIQRTQQEDSAVYLCASSLMTGGAYGYTFGSGTRLTVV.

This chain uses TRBV4-3 with TRBJ2-7, with 7 bases identical to TRBD1. The trim removed 0 bases at V and 2 bases at J, leaving 4 bases unmatched. The CDR3 extends over 15 amino acids. In germline, CDR1 is LGHNA, CDR2 YSLEER. CDR3 protein: CASSQEGQVTYEQYF. The CDR3 bases are TGCGCCAGCAGCCAAGAAGGACAGGTAACCTACGAGCAGTACTTC.